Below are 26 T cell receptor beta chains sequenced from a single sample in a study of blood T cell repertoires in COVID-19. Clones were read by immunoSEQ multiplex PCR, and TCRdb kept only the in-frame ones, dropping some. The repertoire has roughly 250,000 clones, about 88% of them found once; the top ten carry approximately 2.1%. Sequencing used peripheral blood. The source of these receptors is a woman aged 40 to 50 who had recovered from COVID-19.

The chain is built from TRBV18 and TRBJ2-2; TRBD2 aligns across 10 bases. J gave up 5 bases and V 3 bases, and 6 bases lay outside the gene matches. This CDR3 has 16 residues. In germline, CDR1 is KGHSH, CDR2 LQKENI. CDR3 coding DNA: TGTGCCAGCTCACCGTCACTAGCGGGAACTACCGGGGAGCTGTTTTTT. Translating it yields CASSPSLAGTTGELFF.

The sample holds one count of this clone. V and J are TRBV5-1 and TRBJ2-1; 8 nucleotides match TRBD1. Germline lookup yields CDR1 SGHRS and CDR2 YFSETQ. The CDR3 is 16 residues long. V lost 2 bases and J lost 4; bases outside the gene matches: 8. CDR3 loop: CASSLLDRGFYNEQFF. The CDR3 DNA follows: TGCGCCAGCAGCTTACTAGACAGGGGATTTTACAATGAGCAGTTCTTC.

The CDR3 sequence is CASSSRGHAGANVLTF. In DNA form, the CDR3 reads TGTGCCAGCAGCTCCAGGGGTCATGCTGGGGCCAACGTCCTGACTTTC. The chain carries TRBV5-6 and TRBJ2-6, with a possible D match to TRBD1 (6 bases). This CDR3 region has 16 residues. Germline V gene lookup returns CDR1 SGHDT and CDR2 YYEEEE. V gave up 3 bases and J gave up 2 bases, with 12 bases separating them.

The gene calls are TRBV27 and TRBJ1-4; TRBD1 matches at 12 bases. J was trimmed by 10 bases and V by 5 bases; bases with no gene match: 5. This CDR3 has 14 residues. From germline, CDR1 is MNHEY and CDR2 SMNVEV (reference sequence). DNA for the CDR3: TGTGCCAGCAGTGCGGGACAGGGGGCGGGAAAACTGTTTTTT. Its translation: CASSAGQGAGKLFF.

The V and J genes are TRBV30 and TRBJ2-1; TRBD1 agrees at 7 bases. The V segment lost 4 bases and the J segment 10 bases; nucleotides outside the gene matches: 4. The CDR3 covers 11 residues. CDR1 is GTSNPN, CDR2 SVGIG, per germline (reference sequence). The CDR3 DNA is TGTGCCTGGACCCGGACAGGCGAGCAGTTCTTC. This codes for CAWTRTGEQFF. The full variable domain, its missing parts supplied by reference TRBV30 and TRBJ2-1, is SQTIHQWPATLVQPVGSPLSLECTVEGTSNPNLYWYRQAAGRGLQLLFYSVGIGQISSEVPQNLSASRPQDRQFILSSKKLLLSDSGFYLCAWTRTGEQFFGPGTRLTVL.

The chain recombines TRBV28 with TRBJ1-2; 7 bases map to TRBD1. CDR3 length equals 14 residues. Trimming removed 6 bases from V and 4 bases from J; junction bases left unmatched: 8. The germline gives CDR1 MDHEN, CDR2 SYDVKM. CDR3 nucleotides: TGTGCCAGCAGCCCGGGACAGACCCTCTATGGCTACACCTTC. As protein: CASSPGQTLYGYTF.

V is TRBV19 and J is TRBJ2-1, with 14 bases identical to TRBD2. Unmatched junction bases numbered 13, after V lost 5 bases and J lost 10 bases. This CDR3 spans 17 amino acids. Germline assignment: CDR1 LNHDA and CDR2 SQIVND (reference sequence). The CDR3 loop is CASSPLRTSGGRGEQFF. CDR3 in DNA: TGTGCCAGTAGTCCCCTAAGGACTAGCGGGGGGCGAGGCGAGCAGTTCTTC.

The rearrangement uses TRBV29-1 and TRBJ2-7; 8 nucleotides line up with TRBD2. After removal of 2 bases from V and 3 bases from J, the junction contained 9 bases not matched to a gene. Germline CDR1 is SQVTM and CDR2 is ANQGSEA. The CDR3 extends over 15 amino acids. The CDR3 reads CSVETAGGGLYEQYF. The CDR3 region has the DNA TGCAGCGTTGAAACGGCGGGAGGAGGTCTCTACGAGCAGTACTTC.

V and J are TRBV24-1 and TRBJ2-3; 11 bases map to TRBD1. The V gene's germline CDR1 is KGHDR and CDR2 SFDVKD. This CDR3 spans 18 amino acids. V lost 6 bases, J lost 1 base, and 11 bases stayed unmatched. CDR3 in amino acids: CATSPTGTGGDRTDTQYF. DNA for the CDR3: TGTGCCACCAGTCCAACCGGGACAGGGGGAGACCGCACAGATACGCAGTATTTT.

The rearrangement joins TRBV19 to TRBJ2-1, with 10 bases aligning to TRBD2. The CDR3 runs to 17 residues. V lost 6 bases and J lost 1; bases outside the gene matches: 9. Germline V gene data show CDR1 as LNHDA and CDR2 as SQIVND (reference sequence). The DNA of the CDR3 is TGTGCCAGTAGGAAACAACGGACTAGCGGTTCCTACAATGAGCAGTTCTTC. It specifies CASRKQRTSGSYNEQFF.

The DNA for the CDR3 is TGTGCCAGCAGCGTTAGCGGGAGTTATCCTGAGCAGTTCTTC. Translated, it gives CASSVSGSYPEQFF. The V gene is TRBV7-2, the J gene TRBJ2-1; 9 bases are shared with TRBD2. The germline V gene has CDR1 SGHTA and CDR2 FQGNSA. This CDR3 has 14 amino acids. With 5 bases clipped from V and 9 bases from J, the junction kept 8 bases outside the gene matches.

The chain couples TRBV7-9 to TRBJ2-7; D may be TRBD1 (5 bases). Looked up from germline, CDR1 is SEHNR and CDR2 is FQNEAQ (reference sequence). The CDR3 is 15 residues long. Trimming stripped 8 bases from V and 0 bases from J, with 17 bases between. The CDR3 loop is CASGKRGSSSYEQYF. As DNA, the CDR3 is TGTGCCAGCGGAAAAAGGGGCAGTAGCTCCTACGAGCAGTACTTC.

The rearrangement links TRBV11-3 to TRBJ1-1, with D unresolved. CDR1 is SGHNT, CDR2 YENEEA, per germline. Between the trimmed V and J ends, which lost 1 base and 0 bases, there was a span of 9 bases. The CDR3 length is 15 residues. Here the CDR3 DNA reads TGTGCCAGCAGCTTAGTGGAGGCCCTGAACACTGAAGCTTTCTTT. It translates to CASSLVEALNTEAFF.

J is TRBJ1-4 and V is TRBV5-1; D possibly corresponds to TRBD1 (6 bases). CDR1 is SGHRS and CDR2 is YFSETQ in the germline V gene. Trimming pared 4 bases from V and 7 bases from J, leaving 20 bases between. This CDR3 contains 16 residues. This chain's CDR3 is CASSQNLGGRGEKLFF. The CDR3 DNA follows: TGCGCCAGCAGCCAAAACCTGGGGGGGCGAGGTGAAAAACTGTTTTTT.

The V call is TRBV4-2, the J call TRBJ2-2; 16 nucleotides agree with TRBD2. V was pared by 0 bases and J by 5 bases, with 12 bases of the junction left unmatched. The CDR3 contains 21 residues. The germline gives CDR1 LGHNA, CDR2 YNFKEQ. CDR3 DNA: TGTGCCAGCAGCCAAGATCTTTTGGGACTAGCGGGAGGGCCGCGGACCGGGGAGCTGTTTTTT. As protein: CASSQDLLGLAGGPRTGELFF.

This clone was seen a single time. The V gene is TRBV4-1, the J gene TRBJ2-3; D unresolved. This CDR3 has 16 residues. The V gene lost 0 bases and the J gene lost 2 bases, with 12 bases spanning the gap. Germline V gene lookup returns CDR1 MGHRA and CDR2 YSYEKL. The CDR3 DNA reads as TGCGCCAGCAGCCAAGATTGGGCAGCACCCACAGATACGCAGTATTTT. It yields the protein CASSQDWAAPTDTQYF.

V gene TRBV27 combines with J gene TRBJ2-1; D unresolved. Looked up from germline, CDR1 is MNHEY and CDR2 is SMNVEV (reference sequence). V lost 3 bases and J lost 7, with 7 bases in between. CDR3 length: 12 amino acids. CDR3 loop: CASSFQVNEQFF. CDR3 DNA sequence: TGTGCCAGCAGTTTCCAGGTTAATGAGCAGTTCTTC.

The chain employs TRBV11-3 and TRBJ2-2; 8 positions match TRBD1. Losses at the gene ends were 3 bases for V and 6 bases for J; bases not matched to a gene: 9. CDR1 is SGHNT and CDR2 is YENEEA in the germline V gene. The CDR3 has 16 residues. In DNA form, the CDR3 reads TGTGCCAGCAGCTTCCGGACAGGGATAAGATCCGGGGAGCTGTTTTTT. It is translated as CASSFRTGIRSGELFF.

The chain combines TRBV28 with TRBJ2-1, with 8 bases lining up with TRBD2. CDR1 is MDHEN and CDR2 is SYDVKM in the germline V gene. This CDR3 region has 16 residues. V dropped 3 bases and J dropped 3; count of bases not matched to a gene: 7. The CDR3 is CASSFVLAVYYNEQFF. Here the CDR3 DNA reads TGTGCCAGCAGTTTCGTACTAGCGGTCTACTACAATGAGCAGTTCTTC.

In DNA form, the CDR3 reads TGTGCCAGCTCAGGTTGGGACAGCGAAGAGACCCAGTACTTC. It yields the protein CASSGWDSEETQYF. This chain links TRBV18 with TRBJ2-5; TRBD1 matches at 7 bases. The CDR3 has 14 residues. CDR1 KGHSH and CDR2 LQKENI come from the germline V gene. V lost 5 bases, J lost 3 bases, and 6 bases stayed unmatched.

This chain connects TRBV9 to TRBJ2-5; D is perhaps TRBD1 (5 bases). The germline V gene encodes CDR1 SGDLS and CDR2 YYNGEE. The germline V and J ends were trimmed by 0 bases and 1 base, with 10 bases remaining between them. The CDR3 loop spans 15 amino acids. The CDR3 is CASSVGAGLQETQYF. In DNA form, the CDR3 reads TGTGCCAGCAGCGTAGGGGCAGGGCTCCAAGAGACCCAGTACTTC.

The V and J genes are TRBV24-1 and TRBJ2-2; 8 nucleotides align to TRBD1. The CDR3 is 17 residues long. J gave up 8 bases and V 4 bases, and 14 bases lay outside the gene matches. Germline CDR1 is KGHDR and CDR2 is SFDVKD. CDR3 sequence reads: CATSDPRRQGAGGELFF. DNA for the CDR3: TGTGCCACCAGTGACCCCCGGAGGCAGGGGGCGGGAGGGGAGCTGTTTTTT.

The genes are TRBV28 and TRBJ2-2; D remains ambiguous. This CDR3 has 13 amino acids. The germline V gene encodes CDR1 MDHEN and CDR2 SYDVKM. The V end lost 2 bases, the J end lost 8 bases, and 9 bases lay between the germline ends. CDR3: CASSLPPKGELFF. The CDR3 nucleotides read TGTGCCAGCAGTTTACCACCTAAGGGGGAGCTGTTTTTT.

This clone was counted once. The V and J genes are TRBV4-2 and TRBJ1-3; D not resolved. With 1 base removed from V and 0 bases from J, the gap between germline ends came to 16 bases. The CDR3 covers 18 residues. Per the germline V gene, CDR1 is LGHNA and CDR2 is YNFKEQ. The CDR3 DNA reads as TGTGCCAGCAGCCAAGTGTCCTCCCCGAGACACTCTGGAAACACCATATATTTT. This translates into CASSQVSSPRHSGNTIYF.

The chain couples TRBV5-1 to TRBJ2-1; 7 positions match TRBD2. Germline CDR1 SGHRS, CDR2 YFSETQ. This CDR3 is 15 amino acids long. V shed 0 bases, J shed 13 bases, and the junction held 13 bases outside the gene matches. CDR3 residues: CASSLGTGGPPSQFF. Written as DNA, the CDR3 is TGCGCCAGCAGCTTGGGAACGGGAGGCCCCCCCTCCCAGTTCTTC.

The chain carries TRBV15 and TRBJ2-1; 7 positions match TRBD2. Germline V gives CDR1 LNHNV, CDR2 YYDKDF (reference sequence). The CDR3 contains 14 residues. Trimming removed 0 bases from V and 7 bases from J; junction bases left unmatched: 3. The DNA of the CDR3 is TGTGCCACCAGCAGAGATTACGGGGGGAATGAGCAGTTCTTC. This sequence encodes CATSRDYGGNEQFF.